These 23 T cell receptor beta chains originate from one sample sequenced in a study of shared clonotypes between healthy human individuals. Libraries were prepared by immunoSEQ multiplex PCR; TCRdb keeps only in-frame clonotypes and omits some of them. The table has some 1 million clones, about 75% seen once. Sample: memory CD4+ T cells sorted from blood. Subset of the sample: CD45RA-negative fraction. Receptor source: a man younger than 30 in good health.

This clone was counted between two and nine times. The chain recombines TRBV10-3 with TRBJ2-7; 13 positions match TRBD2. CDR3 size: 15 residues. The V segment lost 7 bases and the J segment 5 bases; nucleotides outside the gene matches: 8. Germline lookup yields CDR1 ENHRY and CDR2 SYGVKD. The CDR3 nucleotides are TGTGCCATCAATAACAAAGGACTAGCGGGAGACGAGCAGTACTTC. This gives the protein CAINNKGLAGDEQYF.

This chain connects TRBV10-3 to TRBJ2-2; TRBD1 aligns across 8 bases. Germline V gene data show CDR1 as ENHRY and CDR2 as SYGVKD. The CDR3 extends over 16 amino acids. V shed 6 bases, J shed 6 bases, and the junction held 12 bases outside the gene matches. In nucleotides, the CDR3 is TGTGCCATCAGCGGAGGGCGGGCAGGGGGCTCCGGGGAGCTGTTTTTT. Translated: CAISGGRAGGSGELFF.

V is TRBV5-6 and J is TRBJ1-2; 8 positions agree with TRBD1. This CDR3 is built from 14 residues. Looked up from germline, CDR1 is SGHDT and CDR2 is YYEEEE. V trimming: 4 bases; J trimming: 3 bases; junction bases outside the gene matches: 5. CDR3 sequence: CASSQTGVDYGYTF. The CDR3 bases are TGTGCCAGCAGCCAGACAGGGGTCGACTATGGCTACACCTTC.

This chain links TRBV10-3 with TRBJ1-4; TRBD1 might be the D (6 bases). This CDR3 contains 16 residues. Trimming took 0 bases from V and 7 from J, leaving 15 bases between them. CDR1 ENHRY and CDR2 SYGVKD come from the germline V gene. Written as DNA, the CDR3 is TGTGCCATCAGTGAGTCGTCAGGGGTAGGTGGTGAAAAACTGTTTTTT. It codes for CAISESSGVGGEKLFF.

The rearrangement links TRBV19 to TRBJ2-1, with 10 bases fitting TRBD2. Per germline, CDR1 LNHDA and CDR2 SQIVND (reference sequence). CDR3 length equals 16 residues. J was trimmed by 7 bases and V by 5 bases; bases with no gene match: 11. The CDR3 spells CASSFSGGIDRNEQFF. CDR3 in DNA: TGTGCCAGTAGTTTTAGCGGGGGGATAGATAGGAATGAGCAGTTCTTC.

J is TRBJ2-1 and V is TRBV6-5; maybe TRBD1 (5 bases). The length of the CDR3 is 15 residues. The germline V and J ends were trimmed by 5 bases and 2 bases, with 13 bases remaining between them. Germline V gene sequence: CDR1 MNHEY, CDR2 SVGAGI. The CDR3 spells CASSLTGAPYNEQFF. The CDR3 DNA reads as TGTGCCAGCAGTCTTACAGGAGCCCCCTACAATGAGCAGTTCTTC.

V gene TRBV4-1 combines with J gene TRBJ1-2; possible D gene TRBD1, 5 bases. CDR3 size: 14 residues. Germline CDR1 and CDR2: MGHRA and YSYEKL. Trimming removed 0 bases from V and 12 bases from J, with 17 bases in between. The CDR3: CASSQEPDVRGHTF. In DNA, the CDR3 is TGCGCCAGCAGCCAAGAACCTGATGTTAGGGGCCACACCTTC.

In its sample, this clone was seen a few times. The rearrangement joins TRBV30 to TRBJ2-3; no firm D call. Germline loops: CDR1 GTSNPN, CDR2 SVGIG (reference sequence). V lost 0 bases and J lost 3, with 13 bases in between. This CDR3 is 15 amino acids long. CDR3 sequence: CAWSVGSSGTDTQYF. CDR3 sequence (DNA): TGTGCCTGGAGTGTGGGTAGCTCGGGTACAGATACGCAGTATTTT.

Concerning this clone: The sample carries other DNA sequences with the same CDR3. V is TRBV6-5 and J is TRBJ1-2; D is unresolved. The V gene's germline CDR1 is MNHEY and CDR2 SVGAGI. The CDR3 is 14 amino acids. The V and J ends lost 1 base and 2 bases respectively, with 8 bases between them. The CDR3 protein is CASSYLGLNYGYTF. The CDR3 bases are TGTGCCAGCAGTTACTTGGGATTAAACTATGGCTACACCTTC.

The chain recombines TRBV9 with TRBJ2-1, with 10 bases lining up with TRBD2. V dropped 4 bases and J dropped 2; count of bases not matched to a gene: 6. Germline CDR1 and CDR2: SGDLS and YYNGEE. There are 16 residues in the CDR3. CDR3 in DNA: TGTGCCAGCAGCCCCCGACTAGCGGGCCCCTACAATGAGCAGTTCTTC. Protein: CASSPRLAGPYNEQFF.

This clone was seen once. The chain carries TRBV21-1 and TRBJ2-7; the DNA was not used to check the table's D call, TRBD2. TRBV21-1 is reported as a pseudogene. The CDR3 is 13 residues long. Here the CDR3 reads CASRNAGSYEQYF. CDR3 DNA sequence: TGTGCCAGCCGAAACGCGGGCTCCTACGAGCAGTACTTC.

This chain uses TRBV2 with TRBJ1-2; D ambiguous. The germline V gene has CDR1 SNHLY and CDR2 FYNNEI. With 6 bases removed from V and 4 bases from J, the gap between germline ends came to 18 bases. The CDR3 totals 15 residues. The CDR3 protein is CASSGMGGSAYGYTF. Written as DNA, the CDR3 is TGTGCCAGCAGCGGGATGGGTGGCAGCGCCTATGGCTACACCTTC.

For the CDR3, the DNA is TGTGCCAGCTCACCAGGCGGCACGACCTACGAGCAGTACTTC. Its protein is CASSPGGTTYEQYF. The chain is built from TRBV18 and TRBJ2-7; no clear D gene. Trimming left V 2 bases short and J 2 bases short, with 10 bases between. The CDR3 is made up of 14 amino acids. Germline V gene lookup returns CDR1 KGHSH and CDR2 LQKENI.

This clone was seen a few times. The rearrangement uses TRBV5-1 and TRBJ2-2, with TRBD1 identical over 8 bases. J lost 2 bases, V lost 4 bases, and 4 bases had no gene match. Germline V gene data show CDR1 as SGHRS and CDR2 as YFSETQ. The CDR3 consists of 15 residues. CDR3 region: CASSRTGINTGELFF. The CDR3, as DNA: TGCGCCAGCAGCAGGACAGGGATTAACACCGGGGAGCTGTTTTTT.

Turning to this clone: The junction does not match germline at one end; this may be a read error. The V and J genes are TRBV6-5 and TRBJ2-1, with D unclear. The CDR3 has 15 residues. Germline CDR1 and CDR2: MNHEY and SVGAGI. Here the CDR3 DNA reads TGTGCCAGCAGTTACGATTTGGGATTTAAAAATGGGCAGTTCTTC. It codes for CASSYDLGFKNGQFF.

This clone came up a few times. The gene calls are TRBV19 and TRBJ2-5, with D possibly being TRBD1 or TRBD2 (5 bases each). The V end lost 5 bases, the J end lost 5 bases, and 15 bases lay between the germline ends. This CDR3 contains 14 residues. The germline gives CDR1 LNHDA, CDR2 SQIVND (reference sequence). CDR3 region: CASSERGVMETQYF. The CDR3 DNA reads as TGTGCCAGTAGTGAACGAGGGGTCATGGAGACCCAGTACTTC.

The V and J genes are TRBV5-1 and TRBJ2-7, with a weak D call TRBD1 (6 bases). V was clipped by 3 bases and J by 5 bases, with 12 bases between them. CDR1 is SGHRS and CDR2 is YFSETQ in the germline V gene. The CDR3 runs 13 residues. This CDR3 reads CASSSRGTDEQYF. As DNA, the CDR3 is TGCGCCAGCAGCTCCAGGGGAACTGACGAGCAGTACTTC.

About this clone itself: Mismatch with germline at one junction end may stem from a read error. The chain employs TRBV7-2 and TRBJ1-5; D is ambiguous. The CDR3 has 15 residues. Germline assignment: CDR1 SGHTA and CDR2 FQGNSA. The CDR3 is CASSLAVWVAQPQHF. The CDR3 DNA sequence: TGTGCCAGCAGCCTAGCCGTTTGGGTAGCGCAGCCCCAGCATTTT.

The chain combines TRBV28 with TRBJ2-2; 12 bases align to TRBD1. With V trimmed by 1 base and J by 6 bases, 3 bases remained unmatched. The CDR3 loop spans 16 amino acids. Looked up from germline, CDR1 is MDHEN and CDR2 is SYDVKM. Written as DNA, the CDR3 is TGTGCCAGCAGTTTATCCGGGACAGGGGGCCCCGGGGAGCTGTTTTTT. This gives the protein CASSLSGTGGPGELFF.

The CDR3 protein is CASSSKWGRNTEAFF. The DNA for the CDR3 is TGTGCCAGCAGTTCCAAATGGGGCCGGAACACTGAAGCTTTCTTT. The chain combines TRBV6-1 with TRBJ1-1; D might be TRBD1 (5 bases). With 5 bases removed from V and 1 base from J, the gap between germline ends came to 14 bases. The CDR3 consists of 15 residues. Germline CDR1 and CDR2: MNHNS and SASEGT.

The CDR3 loop reads CASSSDWSTDTQYF. CDR3 sequence (DNA): TGTGCCAGCAGCTCGGACTGGAGCACAGATACGCAGTATTTT. The V gene is TRBV7-2, the J gene TRBJ2-3, with a tentative D call TRBD2 (5 bases). The germline V gene has CDR1 SGHTA and CDR2 FQGNSA. Trimming pared 4 bases from V and 0 bases from J, leaving 8 bases between. The CDR3 has 14 amino acids.

The V and J genes are TRBV27 and TRBJ1-2, with TRBD1 matching over 9 bases. The J segment lost 4 bases and the V segment lost 6 bases, leaving 6 bases of the junction unmatched. Germline CDR1 and CDR2: MNHEY and SMNVEV (reference sequence). This CDR3 is built from 14 residues. CDR3 sequence: CASRAPGQGYGYTF. DNA of the CDR3: TGTGCCAGCAGAGCTCCGGGACAGGGCTATGGCTACACCTTC.

The chain carries TRBV4-1 and TRBJ2-5; 7 nucleotides line up with TRBD2. The CDR3 loop spans 18 amino acids. The germline gives CDR1 MGHRA, CDR2 YSYEKL. After removal of 1 base from V and 2 bases from J, the junction contained 13 bases not matched to a gene. In DNA, the CDR3 is TGCGCCAGCAGCCAAGTCGAAGTCAGGGCTAGCGGACAAGAGACCCAGTACTTC. Its translation is CASSQVEVRASGQETQYF.